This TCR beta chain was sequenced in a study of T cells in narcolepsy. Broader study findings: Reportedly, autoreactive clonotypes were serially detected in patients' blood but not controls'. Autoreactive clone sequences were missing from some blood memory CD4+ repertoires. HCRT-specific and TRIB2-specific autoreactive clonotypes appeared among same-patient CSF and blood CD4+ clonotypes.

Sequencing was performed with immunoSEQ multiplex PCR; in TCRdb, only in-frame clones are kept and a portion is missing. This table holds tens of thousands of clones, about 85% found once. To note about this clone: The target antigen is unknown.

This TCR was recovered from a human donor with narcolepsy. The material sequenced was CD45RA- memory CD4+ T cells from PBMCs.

The CDR3: CASSLGGTGNQPQHF. The CDR3 nucleotides are TGTGCCAGCAGCTTAGGGGGGACAGGGAATCAGCCCCAGCATTTT. The chain joins TRBV11-2 to TRBJ1-5; TRBD1 aligns across 9 bases. The V gene end was trimmed by 1 base and the J gene end by 4 bases; junction bases not matched to a gene: 2. Germline V gene lookup returns CDR1 SGHAT and CDR2 FQNNGV. This CDR3 region has 15 residues. Full variable domain (missing parts from reference TRBV11-2 and TRBJ1-5): EAGVAQSPRYKIIEKRQSVAFWCNPISGHATLYWYQQILGQGPKLLIQFQNNGVVDDSQLPKDRFSAERLKGVDSTLKIQPAKLEDSAVYLCASSLGGTGNQPQHFGDGTRLSIL.